One and the same sample provided the 21 T cell receptor beta chains below, sequenced in a study of T cells in Graves' hyperthyroidism and ophthalmopathy. From RNA transcripts, TCR beta CDR3 regions were amplified. The HTBI set primed first-round TCR CDR3 RT-PCR. TCRdb passed the multiplex PCR reads through MiXCR, listing each CDR3 protein once. Seen here are about 400,000 distinct CDR3 sequences, about 16% observed once, and the top ten hold approximately 19%. What was sequenced was blood. These receptors came from an older woman with Graves' ophthalmopathy.

In its sample, this clonotype was seen many times. The chain carries TRBV20-1 and TRBJ1-1; D possibly corresponds to TRBD1 (5 bases). Germline V lookup: CDR1 DFQATT, CDR2 SNEGSKA (reference sequence). V was shortened by 4 bases and J by 0 bases, with 15 bases between the two germline ends. This CDR3 has 15 amino acids. The CDR3 is CSATPGRGLNTEAFF. The CDR3 DNA sequence: TGCAGTGCTACCCCGGGGAGGGGTCTGAACACTGAAGCTTTCTTT.

In this sample, this clonotype turned up many times. This chain joins TRBV5-1 and TRBJ2-2; no reliable D call. V was cut by 3 bases and J by 1 base, with 7 bases left in between. This CDR3 is built from 14 residues. Germline values: CDR1 SGHRS, CDR2 YFSETQ. The DNA for the CDR3 is TGCGCCAGCAGCTCTACACTGAACACCGGGGAGCTGTTTTTT. Protein sequence: CASSSTLNTGELFF.

The chain couples TRBV20-1 to TRBJ2-7; 14 positions agree with TRBD2. Losses at the gene ends were 5 bases for V and 3 bases for J; bases not matched to a gene: 3. Germline loops: CDR1 DFQATT, CDR2 SNEGSKA (reference sequence). The CDR3 totals 14 residues. CDR3: CSAGGTSGSYEQYF. The CDR3 DNA follows: TGCAGTGCTGGAGGGACTAGCGGGAGCTACGAGCAGTACTTC.

The chain recombines TRBV18 with TRBJ1-5; D is uncertain. CDR3 length equals 18 residues. Germline V gene sequence: CDR1 KGHSH, CDR2 LQKENI. Trimming stripped 6 bases from V and 0 bases from J, with 21 bases between. The CDR3 bases are TGTGCCAGCTCGCTTTCCCCGGAATCGGGCTATAGCAATCAGCCCCAGCATTTT. This translates into CASSLSPESGYSNQPQHF.

This clonotype turned up a few times. The J gene is TRBJ1-1, the V gene TRBV12-3 or TRBV12-4, with D unresolved. With 2 bases removed from V and 7 bases from J, the gap between germline ends came to 8 bases. The CDR3 contains 12 residues. CDR3 protein: CASSLRFGEAFF. The DNA of the CDR3 is TGTGCCAGCAGTTTACGGTTTGGTGAAGCTTTCTTT.

This clonotype was counted many times. The J gene is TRBJ2-7, the V gene TRBV10-1; 8 nucleotides line up with TRBD1. Germline CDR1 and CDR2: WNHNN and SYGVQD (reference sequence). V lost 3 bases to trimming and J lost 3 bases; unmatched junction nucleotides: 7. The CDR3 is 15 amino acids. The CDR3 sequence: CASSDPGTGVYEQYF. CDR3 nucleotides: TGCGCCAGCAGTGACCCGGGGACAGGAGTCTACGAGCAGTACTTC.

The table lists this clonotype with many counts. The V gene is TRBV6-1, the J gene TRBJ2-1; 11 bases are shared with TRBD2. J was trimmed by 7 bases and V by 4 bases; bases with no gene match: 15. Germline V gene sequence: CDR1 MNHNS, CDR2 SASEGT. This CDR3 region has 18 residues. The CDR3 here is CASSGGGVAGGPRNEQFF. The CDR3 DNA sequence: TGTGCCAGCAGTGGGGGGGGAGTAGCGGGAGGGCCGCGGAATGAGCAGTTCTTC.

This clonotype was counted at least ten times. The J gene is TRBJ2-5, the V gene TRBV2; D uncertain. There are 11 residues in the CDR3. Germline CDR1 and CDR2: SNHLY and FYNNEI. The V and J ends lost 4 bases and 6 bases respectively, with 6 bases between them. CDR3 sequence (DNA): TGTGCCAGCAGTGTTATTAAGACCCAGTACTTC. Its protein is CASSVIKTQYF.

This clonotype was recorded many times. The chain employs TRBV12-3 or TRBV12-4 and TRBJ2-1; weak D call: TRBD1 (5 bases). V was clipped by 5 bases and J by 4 bases, with 9 bases between them. This CDR3 spans 13 amino acids. In DNA form, the CDR3 reads TGTGCCAGCAGTATGACAGAATACAATGAGCAGTTCTTC. Protein: CASSMTEYNEQFF.

The V call is TRBV20-1, the J call TRBJ1-1; TRBD1 aligns across 7 bases. Trimming cost V 5 bases and J 2 bases; bases outside gene matches: 2. The CDR3 length is 12 residues. CDR1 and CDR2 (germline): DFQATT, SNEGSKA (reference sequence). The CDR3 DNA follows: TGCAGTGCTTGGGACAGAAACACTGAAGCTTTCTTT. It translates to CSAWDRNTEAFF.

This clonotype was detected only a few times. V usage is TRBV7-9 and J usage is TRBJ1-6, with D uncertain. This CDR3 comprises 15 residues. From germline, CDR1 is SEHNR and CDR2 FQNEAQ (reference sequence). V lost 2 bases and J 7 bases, leaving 12 bases between the germline ends. The CDR3 DNA is TGTGCCAGCAGCTTAAGCCGGATGGGGAATTCACCCCTCCACTTT. It yields the protein CASSLSRMGNSPLHF. Using reference TRBV7-9 and TRBJ1-6 for the parts outside the CDR3, the full variable domain is DTGVSQNPRHKITKRGQNVTFRCDPISEHNRLYWYRQTLGQGPEFLTYFQNEAQLEKSRLLSDRFSAERPKGSFSTLEIQRTEQGDSAMYLCASSLSRMGNSPLHFGNGTRLTVT.

This clonotype was recorded a few times. This may stem from a read error, because a much larger clone lies one nucleotide away. V usage is TRBV20-1 and J usage is TRBJ2-1, with 8 bases identical to TRBD2. The CDR3 has 13 amino acids. Germline V CDR1 and CDR2: DFQATT, SNEGSKA (reference sequence). CDR3 protein: CSVAREVYSEQFF. In DNA form, the CDR3 reads TGCAGTGTTGCGCGGGAGGTCTACAGTGAGCAGTTCTTC.

This clonotype was observed at least ten times. The gene calls are TRBV7-9 and TRBJ2-1; the D gene could be TRBD1 or TRBD2 (5 bases each). Looked up from germline, CDR1 is SEHNR and CDR2 is FQNEAQ (reference sequence). Trimming removed 5 bases at V and 4 bases at J, with 15 bases between. The CDR3 spans 15 residues. The CDR3 region is CASSPGRSRYNEQFF. The CDR3 DNA is TGTGCCAGCAGCCCGGGACGGAGCAGGTACAATGAGCAGTTCTTC.

The V gene is TRBV7-9, the J gene TRBJ1-4; D perhaps matches TRBD1 (5 bases). Germline V gene lookup returns CDR1 SEHNR and CDR2 FQNEAQ (reference sequence). This CDR3 contains 15 residues. Trimming took off 4 bases at V and 7 bases at J, with 16 bases between the two ends. The CDR3 protein is CASSSSGARGEKLFF. CDR3 nucleotide sequence: TGTGCCAGCAGCTCATCCGGGGCGAGGGGTGAAAAACTGTTTTTT. The variable domain in full, completed from reference TRBV7-9 and TRBJ1-4, reads DTGVSQNPRHKITKRGQNVTFRCDPISEHNRLYWYRQTLGQGPEFLTYFQNEAQLEKSRLLSDRFSAERPKGSFSTLEIQRTEQGDSAMYLCASSSSGARGEKLFFGSGTQLSVL.

The sample holds many counts of this clonotype. The V call is TRBV5-1, the J call TRBJ2-1, with D uncertain. V lost 4 bases and J 2 bases, leaving 10 bases between the germline ends. This CDR3 comprises 14 residues. CDR1 SGHRS and CDR2 YFSETQ come from the germline V gene. Here the CDR3 DNA reads TGCGCCAGCAGCGTCGGGTCGACCTACAATGAGCAGTTCTTC. Encoded protein: CASSVGSTYNEQFF.

V is TRBV7-9 and J is TRBJ2-1, with D possibly matching TRBD2 (6 bases). The germline V gene encodes CDR1 SEHNR and CDR2 FQNEAQ (reference sequence). The V and J ends lost 1 base and 6 bases respectively, with 10 bases between them. CDR3 length: 14 amino acids. CDR3 in amino acids: CASSLVGGTNEQFF. The CDR3 DNA sequence: TGTGCCAGCAGCTTAGTTGGAGGGACCAATGAGCAGTTCTTC.

This clonotype was picked up a small number of times. The V call is TRBV14, the J call TRBJ2-7, with D perhaps TRBD2 (6 bases). Germline assignment: CDR1 SGHDN and CDR2 FVKESK. The CDR3 contains 13 residues. Deletions cut 8 bases from V and 7 bases from J, with 18 bases between. The CDR3 DNA sequence: TGTGCCAGCCGACTAGACGGGAGTGAAGAGCAGTACTTC. It translates to CASRLDGSEEQYF.

This clonotype was observed many times. The rearrangement uses TRBV12-3 or TRBV12-4 and TRBJ2-6; maybe TRBD1 (5 bases). The CDR3 covers 16 residues. Trimming left V 6 bases short and J 1 base short, with 13 bases between. CDR3 amino acids: CASSVLGVSGANVLTF. The CDR3 coding sequence is TGTGCCAGCAGCGTGCTAGGGGTATCTGGGGCCAACGTCCTGACTTTC.

At least ten counts were recorded for this clonotype. The chain carries TRBV9 and TRBJ2-1, with D possibly called TRBD1 or TRBD2 (5 bases each). V was cut by 4 bases and J by 6 bases, with 11 bases left in between. Germline V gene sequence: CDR1 SGDLS, CDR2 YYNGEE. This CDR3 comprises 13 residues. The CDR3 sequence is CASSPTGGNEQFF. The CDR3 region has the DNA TGTGCCAGCAGCCCCACAGGAGGCAATGAGCAGTTCTTC.

This clonotype was recorded many times. V is TRBV5-1 and J is TRBJ2-7, with 7 bases aligning to TRBD2. From germline, CDR1 is SGHRS and CDR2 YFSETQ. The CDR3 is made up of 15 amino acids. V gave up 0 bases and J gave up 4 bases; unmatched junction bases: 7. The CDR3 is CASSLGREALYEQYF. The CDR3 coding sequence is TGCGCCAGCAGCTTGGGTCGGGAGGCTCTATACGAGCAGTACTTC.

This clonotype has just a few counts. V usage is TRBV19 and J usage is TRBJ2-2; 7 bases fit TRBD2. Germline CDR1 LNHDA, CDR2 SQIVND (reference sequence). J was trimmed by 3 bases and V by 7 bases; bases with no gene match: 11. The CDR3 totals 16 residues. For the CDR3, the DNA is TGTGCCAGTACTTCCACTGGGAGGGTTCACACCGGGGAGCTGTTTTTT. This sequence encodes CASTSTGRVHTGELFF.